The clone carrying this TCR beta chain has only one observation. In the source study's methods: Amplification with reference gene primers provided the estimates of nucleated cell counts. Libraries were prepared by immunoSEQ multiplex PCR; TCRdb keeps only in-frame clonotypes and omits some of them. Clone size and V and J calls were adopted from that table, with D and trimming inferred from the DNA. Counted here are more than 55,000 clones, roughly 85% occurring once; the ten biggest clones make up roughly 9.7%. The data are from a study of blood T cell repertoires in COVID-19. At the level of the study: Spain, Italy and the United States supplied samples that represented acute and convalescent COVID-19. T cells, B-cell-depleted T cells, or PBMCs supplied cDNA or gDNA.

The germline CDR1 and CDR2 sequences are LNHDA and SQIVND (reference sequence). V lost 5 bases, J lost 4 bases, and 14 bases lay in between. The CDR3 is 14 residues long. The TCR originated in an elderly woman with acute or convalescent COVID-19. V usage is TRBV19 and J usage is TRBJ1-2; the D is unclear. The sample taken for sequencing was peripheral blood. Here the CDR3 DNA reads TGTGCCAGTAGTCCTCAAACACGTGTCTATGGCTACACCTTC. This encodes CASSPQTRVYGYTF.